Listed below are T cell receptor beta chains from one sample, sequenced in a study of cytomegalovirus exposure and HLA in healthy donors. Profiling relied on immunoSEQ multiplex PCR, and the TCRdb table lists in-frame clones only, not all of them. This sample's clone table lists around 77,000 clones. The sequenced sample was PBMCs. Receptor source: a man between 45 and 60 years old in good health and CMV-seropositive. CDR3s include the opening cysteine and the closing phenylalanine or tryptophan. The D gene is left open where the match is weak.

V,J,D,DNA,CDR3
TRBV29-1,TRBJ1-1,NA,TGCAGCGCCTCCCTACAGGGTGCTGAAGCTTTCTTT,CSASLQGAEAFF
TRBV12-1,TRBJ2-1,NA,TGTGCCAGCAGCTCTGCTAGGGGGGGGTTCTTC,CASSSARGGFF
TRBV5-1,TRBJ1-1,NA,TGCGCCAGCAGCCTGGACTCGGGCACTGAAGCTTTCTTT,CASSLDSGTEAFF
TRBV6-6,TRBJ1-1,NA,TGTGCCAGCAGTATCCCAGGACGGGGGAACACTGAAGCTTTCTTT,CASSIPGRGNTEAFF
TRBV5-1,TRBJ1-1,NA,TGCGCCAGCAGCTCTTCGGCGGGGGGCACTGAAGCTTTCTTT,CASSSSAGGTEAFF
TRBV4-1,TRBJ2-7,TRBD2,TGCGCCAGCAGCCAAGATAGAGTAGCGGGAGGCTACGAGCAGTACTTC,CASSQDRVAGGYEQYF
TRBV5-6,TRBJ2-4,TRBD1,TGTGCCAGCAGCCCACGGACAGGCGAAAACATTCAGTACTTC,CASSPRTGENIQYF
TRBV5-6,TRBJ2-1,NA,TGTGCCAGCAGCCGCGGTTGGCATCGGGGTTCCTACAATGAGCAGTTCTTC,CASSRGWHRGSYNEQFF
TRBV5-6,TRBJ1-2,NA,TGTGCCAGCAGCTTGGACGGTTTTAGGGCAGGGGATGTCTATGGCTACACCTTC,CASSLDGFRAGDVYGYTF
TRBV7-2,TRBJ1-1,NA,TGTGCCAGCAGCTTCGGACTAAACACTGAAGCTTTCTTT,CASSFGLNTEAFF
TRBV9,TRBJ2-5,TRBD1,TGTGCCAGCAGCGCCGGACAGGGATGGGAGACCCAGTACTTC,CASSAGQGWETQYF
TRBV2,TRBJ1-1,NA,TGTGCCAGCAGGGAGCAGGGCAGTATGAACACTGAAGCTTTCTTT,CASREQGSMNTEAFF
TRBV5-1,TRBJ1-5,TRBD1,TGCGCCAGCAGCTTGCCAGGGGGCGATAGCAATCAGCCCCAGCATTTT,CASSLPGGDSNQPQHF
TRBV7-3,TRBJ1-1,TRBD1,TGTGCCAGCAGCTCACAGGGGGACACTGAAGCTTTCTTT,CASSSQGDTEAFF
TRBV25-1,TRBJ2-6,NA,TGTGCCAGCAGTGGCGAAGCAGGGTACTCTGGGGCCAACGTCCTGACTTTC,CASSGEAGYSGANVLTF
TRBV7-9,TRBJ1-2,TRBD1,TGTGCCAGCACTTACCGGGACAGGGAAGGCTACACCTTC,CASTYRDREGYTF
TRBV28,TRBJ1-5,TRBD1,TGTGCCAGCAGACCACAACAGGGGAACCAAAATCAGCCCCAGCATTTT,CASRPQQGNQNQPQHF
TRBV6-6,TRBJ1-5,NA,TGTGCCAGCTCGGCGGGGGCACAGAATCAGCCCCAGCATTTT,CASSAGAQNQPQHF
TRBV5-1,TRBJ2-1,TRBD2,TGCGCCAGCAGCCTAGGGACTAGCGGGAGGACGAATGAGCAGTTCTTC,CASSLGTSGRTNEQFF
TRBV9,TRBJ1-2,TRBD1,TGTGCCAGCAGCGCTGGACAGGTTGGGTATGGCTACACCTTC,CASSAGQVGYGYTF
TRBV5-1,TRBJ1-1,NA,TGCGCCAGCAGCTGGGGGGGGGCCTCGAACACTGAAGCTTTCTTT,CASSWGGASNTEAFF
TRBV19,TRBJ1-1,TRBD1,TGTGCCGGGACAGCCAGAAAGGGCACTGAAGCTTTCTTT,CAGTARKGTEAFF
TRBV7-8,TRBJ1-3,NA,TGTGCCACTCATCGGGACACCCGCTCTGGAAACACCATATATTTT,CATHRDTRSGNTIYF
TRBV5-4,TRBJ1-2,NA,TGTGCCAGCAGCTTGCCAGGGGACTATGGCTACACCTTC,CASSLPGDYGYTF